A selection of T cell receptor beta chains follows, all from one sample in a study of PD-L1 blockade in urothelial cancer. Clones were sequenced by immunoSEQ multiplex PCR, and TCRdb holds only the in-frame ones, with some missing. The sample contains fewer than 60,000 clones, around four fifths of which appear only once. The specimen comprised PBMCs, sampled around atezolizumab (anti-PD-L1) treatment. Source of these receptors: a man aged 65 to 79 with urothelial cancer. The CDR3 runs from the conserved cysteine through the conserved F or W.

v_call: TRBV7-2
cdr3_aa: CASSLVRGPYEQYF

v_call: TRBV7-2
cdr3_aa: CASSGQFYNEQFF

v_call: TRBV2
cdr3_aa: CASRQGEITEAFF

v_call: TRBV4-1
cdr3_aa: CASSPLGAESTDTQYF

v_call: TRBV7-3
cdr3_aa: CASSLIPPGGSATPNTEAFF

v_call: TRBV10-1
cdr3_aa: CASAGHPNGMGYTF

v_call: TRBV6-6
cdr3_aa: CASSNGLASNEQYF

v_call: TRBV6-1
cdr3_aa: CASSEQVWTGQRNQPQHF

v_call: TRBV27
cdr3_aa: CASSLRQGLNTGELFF

v_call: TRBV4-3
cdr3_aa: CASSQDHASGLPYEQYF

v_call: TRBV29-1
cdr3_aa: CSAEQDFNTEQFF

v_call: TRBV7-2
cdr3_aa: CASSSPGRVDYGYTF

v_call: TRBV7-2
cdr3_aa: CASSLVSGAANEQFF

v_call: TRBV2
cdr3_aa: CASRGTGWDQPQHF

v_call: TRBV5-4
cdr3_aa: CASSSGTGANTIYF

v_call: TRBV28
cdr3_aa: CASSLGATDTQYF

v_call: TRBV5-1
cdr3_aa: CASSWSGTSSGANVLTF

v_call: TRBV7-2
cdr3_aa: CASSLGPSGGQETQYF

v_call: TRBV9
cdr3_aa: CASSGGTGIYNEQFF

v_call: TRBV5-1
cdr3_aa: CASSLAQTTGELFF

v_call: TRBV28
cdr3_aa: CASSLLAGGKDTQYF

v_call: TRBV7-9
cdr3_aa: CASSITGGSGANVLTF

v_call: TRBV5-1
cdr3_aa: CASRDKQGRGEQFF

v_call: TRBV5-6
cdr3_aa: CASSQSPPETQYF

v_call: TRBV30
cdr3_aa: CAWSEGLPWSGNTIYF

v_call: TRBV11-2
cdr3_aa: CASSLEATPLGGDFYNEQFF

v_call: TRBV15
cdr3_aa: CATSRDIDRFQPQHF

v_call: TRBV7-8
cdr3_aa: CASSVRTGGQGNEQYF

v_call: TRBV5-1
cdr3_aa: CASSLFRAGTEAFF

v_call: TRBV5-1
cdr3_aa: CASSLGTGDPYGYTF

v_call: TRBV7-2
cdr3_aa: CASSLRQGGNYEQYF